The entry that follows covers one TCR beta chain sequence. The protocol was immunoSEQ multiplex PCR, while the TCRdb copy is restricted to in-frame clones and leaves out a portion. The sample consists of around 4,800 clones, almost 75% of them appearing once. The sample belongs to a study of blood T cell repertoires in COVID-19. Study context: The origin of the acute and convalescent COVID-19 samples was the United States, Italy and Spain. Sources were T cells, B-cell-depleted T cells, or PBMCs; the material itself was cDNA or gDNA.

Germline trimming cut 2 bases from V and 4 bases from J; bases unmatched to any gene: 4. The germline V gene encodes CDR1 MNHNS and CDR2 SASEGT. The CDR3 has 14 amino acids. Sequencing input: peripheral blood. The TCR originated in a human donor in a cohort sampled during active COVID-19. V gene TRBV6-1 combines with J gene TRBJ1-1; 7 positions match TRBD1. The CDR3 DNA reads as TGTGCCAGCAGTGAATCAGGGGGACCCACTGAAGCTTTCTTT. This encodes CASSESGGPTEAFF.